Each of the 27 T cell receptor beta chains below was sequenced from the same sample in a study of Graves' ophthalmopathy and Graves' hyperthyroidism. The TCR beta CDR3 regions underwent amplification from RNA transcripts. HTBI-primed first-round RT-PCR preceded second-round multiplex PCR. TCRdb re-analysed the multiplex PCR reads in MiXCR, keeping a single row per CDR3 protein. The sample consists of 300,000 to 400,000 distinct CDR3 sequences, about a sixth of them appearing once. The sequencing input was peripheral blood. These TCRs come from an adult woman with stable Graves' hyperthyroidism.

This clonotype was recorded only once. The genes are TRBV12-3 or TRBV12-4 and TRBJ1-1; D is undetermined. The CDR3 consists of 13 residues. Trimming took off 2 bases at V and 7 bases at J, with 11 bases between the two ends. CDR3 amino acids: CASSLSIQVEAFF. The CDR3 coding sequence is TGTGCCAGCAGTTTATCCATACAAGTTGAAGCTTTCTTT.

This clonotype was counted ten times or more. Relative to the germline gene, one junction end is altered; a read error may explain this. This chain connects TRBV6-1 to TRBJ1-1, with a tentative D call TRBD1 (6 bases). Germline CDR1 and CDR2: MNHNS and SASEGT. This CDR3 spans 15 amino acids. The CDR3 protein is CASRTGRTDNTEASF. CDR3 in DNA: TGTGCCAGCAGGACCGGAAGGACAGACAACACTGAAGCTTCCTTT.

In its sample, this clonotype was seen many times. The chain uses TRBV20-1 and TRBJ2-7, with D tentatively TRBD2 (5 bases). The V and J ends lost 5 bases and 9 bases respectively, with 23 bases between them. CDR1 is DFQATT, CDR2 SNEGSKA, per germline (reference sequence). The CDR3 length is 14 residues. CDR3 DNA sequence: TGCAGTGCTCTAGATCCCCTGGGTAGCGCCGCGCAGTACTTC. This sequence encodes CSALDPLGSAAQYF.

This clonotype was counted at least ten times. The chain links TRBV12-3 or TRBV12-4 to TRBJ2-2; D could derive from TRBD1 or TRBD2 (7 bases each). V was cut by 7 bases and J by 7 bases, with 16 bases left in between. The CDR3 spans 14 residues. CDR3 residues: CASTQGGLFGELFF. The DNA of the CDR3 is TGTGCCAGCACCCAGGGGGGACTATTCGGGGAGCTGTTTTTT.

This clonotype showed up many times. The chain employs TRBV10-3 and TRBJ1-2, with D uncertain. The length of the CDR3 is 13 residues. V lost 0 bases and J lost 8, with 10 bases in between. Germline-derived CDR1 and CDR2 are ENHRY and SYGVKD. In nucleotides, the CDR3 is TGTGCCATCAGTGAGTCGGCGGGAAACGGCTACACCTTC. Its translation: CAISESAGNGYTF.

This clonotype appeared many times. This rearrangement joins TRBV6-5 to TRBJ1-2, with TRBD1 identical over 10 bases. CDR1 and CDR2 from the germline V gene are MNHEY and SVGAGI. This CDR3 is 14 amino acids long. The V and J ends lost 6 bases and 5 bases, in that order; junction bases with no gene match: 6. For the CDR3, the DNA is TGTGCCAGCAGGGGGACAGGGGTACGGTATGGCTACACCTTC. Its translation is CASRGTGVRYGYTF.

This clonotype was seen ten or more times. The J gene is TRBJ1-2, the V gene TRBV20-1; a possible D gene is TRBD1 (6 bases). There are 14 residues in the CDR3. Trimming removed 5 bases from V and 5 bases from J, with 18 bases in between. Germline V gene lookup returns CDR1 DFQATT and CDR2 SNEGSKA (reference sequence). In nucleotides, the CDR3 is TGCAGTGCTGATAACGGGGGGCGCGGGTATGGCTACACCTTC. This codes for CSADNGGRGYGYTF.

This clonotype showed up many times. This chain joins TRBV5-1 and TRBJ1-5; D call uncertain. CDR1 and CDR2 from the germline V gene are SGHRS and YFSETQ. V lost 0 bases and J lost 6, with 7 bases in between. CDR3 length: 13 amino acids. CDR3 DNA: TGCGCCAGCAGCTTGGCGGGTAGTCAGCCCCAGCATTTT. It encodes CASSLAGSQPQHF.

Many counts were recorded for this clonotype. This rearrangement joins TRBV12-3 or TRBV12-4 to TRBJ1-2; TRBD1 is a possible D gene (5 bases). Trimming took off 3 bases at V and 7 bases at J, with 15 bases between the two ends. This CDR3 spans 14 amino acids. For the CDR3, the DNA is TGTGCCAGCAGTTTTGAGGGACCGGCAGGTGGCTACACCTTC. It translates to CASSFEGPAGGYTF.

This clonotype has a count of ten or more. This chain uses TRBV28 with TRBJ1-2, with D maybe TRBD1 (5 bases). Per germline, CDR1 MDHEN and CDR2 SYDVKM. CDR3 size: 13 residues. V was trimmed by 1 base and J by 5 bases, leaving 8 bases between them. DNA of the CDR3: TGTGCCAGCAGTTTATTGGGGGGATATGGCTACACCTTC. Amino acids: CASSLLGGYGYTF.

Notes on this clonotype: A single base separates this from a much larger clone, so it may be a read error. The V and J genes are TRBV7-2 and TRBJ2-7; 7 bases fit TRBD2. Trimming cost V 8 bases and J 7 bases; bases outside gene matches: 14. Looked up from germline, CDR1 is SGHTA and CDR2 is FQGNSA. The CDR3 covers 14 residues. CDR3 DNA sequence: TGTGCCAGCTGCGCTTTAGCGGGTTGGCAAGAGCAGTACTTC. Translating it yields CASCALAGWQEQYF.

This clonotype was found many times. J is TRBJ2-2 and V is TRBV6-4; D call uncertain. The V end was cut by 4 bases, the J end by 3 bases, with 9 bases between. This CDR3 region has 14 residues. The germline V gene encodes CDR1 MRHNA and CDR2 SNTAGT. This CDR3 reads CASSVGLDTGELFF. The CDR3 DNA is TGTGCCAGCAGTGTGGGTTTGGACACCGGGGAGCTGTTTTTT.

Many counts were recorded for this clonotype. CDR3 loop: CASSTGLAGTQYF. CDR3 DNA: TGTGCCAGCAGCACCGGACTAGCTGGGACCCAGTACTTC. This chain links TRBV11-3 with TRBJ2-5; 8 bases line up with TRBD2. Trimming cost V 5 bases and J 7 bases; bases outside gene matches: 6. The CDR3 consists of 13 residues. Per germline, CDR1 SGHNT and CDR2 YENEEA.

This clonotype was seen repeatedly, ten times or more. V usage is TRBV20-1 and J usage is TRBJ2-7; 12 nucleotides match TRBD2. From germline, CDR1 is DFQATT and CDR2 SNEGSKA (reference sequence). The V gene end was trimmed by 1 base and the J gene end by 6 bases; junction bases not matched to a gene: 10. This CDR3 is built from 16 residues. This CDR3 is CSARVGLAGGPAEQYF. The CDR3 coding sequence is TGCAGTGCTAGAGTTGGGCTAGCGGGAGGGCCAGCCGAGCAGTACTTC.

The sample holds a few counts of this clonotype. V gene TRBV25-1 combines with J gene TRBJ2-5; unclear D gene. Germline loops: CDR1 MGHDK, CDR2 SYGVNS. This CDR3 region has 13 residues. Trimming removed 2 bases from V and 4 bases from J, with 8 bases in between. The CDR3 DNA is TGTGCCAGCAGTGAAGTAGGGATAGAGACCCAGTACTTC. Protein product: CASSEVGIETQYF.

This clonotype was seen many times. As DNA, the CDR3 is TGTGCCAGCCTAAACCCGGAGATGGGAGGCTACACCTTC. Protein sequence: CASLNPEMGGYTF. The rearrangement links TRBV19 to TRBJ1-2; D remains unclear. The CDR3 sequence is 13 residues long. Trimming took 9 bases from V and 8 from J, leaving 19 bases between them. CDR1 and CDR2 from the germline V gene are LNHDA and SQIVND (reference sequence).

This clonotype has ten or more counts. The rearrangement joins TRBV13 to TRBJ2-5; the D gene could be TRBD1 or TRBD2 (6 bases each). Trimming removed 5 bases from V and 5 bases from J, with 18 bases in between. CDR1 and CDR2 (germline): PRHDT, FYEKMQ (reference sequence). The CDR3 is made up of 15 amino acids. CDR3 region: CASSAAQGGRETQYF. CDR3 bases: TGTGCCAGCAGCGCGGCCCAAGGGGGGAGGGAGACCCAGTACTTC.

This clonotype showed up many times. This chain connects TRBV5-1 to TRBJ2-7; 7 bases are a match to TRBD2. CDR3 length equals 11 residues. Germline assignment: CDR1 SGHRS and CDR2 YFSETQ. The V and J ends lost 4 bases and 7 bases, in that order; junction bases with no gene match: 2. The CDR3 DNA follows: TGCGCCAGCAGCGGGGAGGGGGAGCAGTACTTC. Its protein is CASSGEGEQYF. The variable domain in full, completed from reference TRBV5-1 and TRBJ2-7, reads KAGVTQTPRYLIKTRGQQVTLSCSPISGHRSVSWYQQTPGQGLQFLFEYFSETQRNKGNFPGRFSGRQFSNSRSEMNVSTLELGDSALYLCASSGEGEQYFGPGTRLTVT.

There are a few counts of this clonotype. The DNA for the CDR3 is TGTGCCAGCAGCGTAGAGGATCGGAACACCGGGGAGCTGTTTTTT. Translated: CASSVEDRNTGELFF. The rearrangement joins TRBV9 to TRBJ2-2, with D uncertain. There are 15 residues in the CDR3. V shed 0 bases and J shed 1 base, with 7 bases lying between them. The germline V gene has CDR1 SGDLS and CDR2 YYNGEE.

In this sample, this clonotype turned up many times. The chain employs TRBV28 and TRBJ2-5; the D gene is possibly TRBD2 (7 bases). Germline CDR1 is MDHEN and CDR2 is SYDVKM. The CDR3 totals 15 residues. V was shortened by 8 bases and J by 9 bases, with 25 bases between the two germline ends. The CDR3: CASGGGRSVNWAQYF. As DNA, the CDR3 is TGTGCCAGCGGGGGGGGGCGGTCCGTGAATTGGGCCCAGTACTTC.

About this clonotype: A much bigger clone sits one base away, suggesting this may be a read error. In DNA, the CDR3 is TGCAGTGCTACTCGGAAGACAGCGAACATCGGGGAGCTGTTTTTT. Residues: CSATRKTANIGELFF. V is TRBV20-1 and J is TRBJ2-2; weak D call: TRBD1 (5 bases). This CDR3 comprises 15 residues. Germline CDR1 and CDR2: DFQATT and SNEGSKA (reference sequence).

Many counts were recorded for this clonotype. This rearrangement joins TRBV7-2 to TRBJ1-1; weak D call: TRBD1 (5 bases). The CDR3 runs to 14 residues. The V and J ends lost 2 bases and 0 bases respectively, with 7 bases between them. The germline gives CDR1 SGHTA, CDR2 FQGNSA. The CDR3 loop is CASSLRGMNTEAFF. The CDR3 DNA reads as TGTGCCAGCAGCTTACGGGGGATGAACACTGAAGCTTTCTTT. Filled out from reference TRBV7-2 and TRBJ1-1, the complete variable domain reads GAGVSQSPSNKVTEKGKDVELRCDPISGHTALYWYRQSLGQGLEFLIYFQGNSAPDKSGLPSDRFSAERTGGSVSTLTIQRTQQEDSAVYLCASSLRGMNTEAFFGQGTRLTVV.

This clonotype came up many times. This chain uses TRBV24-1 with TRBJ1-1; D remains ambiguous. Germline assignment: CDR1 KGHDR and CDR2 SFDVKD. Trimming removed 4 bases at V and 1 base at J, with 9 bases between. This CDR3 is built from 14 residues. The CDR3 region has the DNA TGTGCCACCAGTGAGAGTAAGGGGAACACTGAAGCTTTCTTT. As protein: CATSESKGNTEAFF.

Ten or more counts support this clonotype. V is TRBV6-5 and J is TRBJ1-1; the D gene is possibly TRBD1 (6 bases). Trimming pared 6 bases from V and 1 base from J, leaving 12 bases between. CDR1 is MNHEY and CDR2 is SVGAGI in the germline V gene. The CDR3 sequence is 14 residues long. The CDR3 region has the DNA TGTGCCAGCAGCCTTACGGGACAGAACACTGAAGCTTTCTTT. Translating gives CASSLTGQNTEAFF.

In regard to this clonotype: This may be a read error, as it is one base from a much larger clone. The genes are TRBV15 and TRBJ2-7; D is undetermined. The CDR3 has 13 amino acids. The germline V gene has CDR1 LNHNV and CDR2 YYDKDF (reference sequence). The CDR3, as DNA: TGTGTCACCAGCAGAGTACAGTCCTACGAGCAGTACTTC. Translated, it gives CVTSRVQSYEQYF.

This clonotype was seen repeatedly, ten times or more. V and J are TRBV6-2 or TRBV6-3 and TRBJ2-7; the D gene is possibly TRBD2 (5 bases). V was trimmed by 0 bases and J by 5 bases, leaving 17 bases between them. CDR3 length equals 16 residues. Per germline, CDR1 MNHEY and CDR2 SVGEGT. Here the CDR3 reads CASSYSTSGSKDEQYF. The CDR3 coding sequence is TGTGCCAGCAGTTACTCGACGTCGGGGTCTAAAGACGAGCAGTACTTC.

This clonotype showed up many times. The V and J genes are TRBV12-3 or TRBV12-4 and TRBJ1-3; D is unclear. V was trimmed by 7 bases and J by 0 bases, leaving 10 bases between them. CDR3 length equals 14 residues. CDR3 sequence (DNA): TGTGCCAGCACCTCAGGAAGCTCTGGAAACACCATATATTTT. It yields the protein CASTSGSSGNTIYF.